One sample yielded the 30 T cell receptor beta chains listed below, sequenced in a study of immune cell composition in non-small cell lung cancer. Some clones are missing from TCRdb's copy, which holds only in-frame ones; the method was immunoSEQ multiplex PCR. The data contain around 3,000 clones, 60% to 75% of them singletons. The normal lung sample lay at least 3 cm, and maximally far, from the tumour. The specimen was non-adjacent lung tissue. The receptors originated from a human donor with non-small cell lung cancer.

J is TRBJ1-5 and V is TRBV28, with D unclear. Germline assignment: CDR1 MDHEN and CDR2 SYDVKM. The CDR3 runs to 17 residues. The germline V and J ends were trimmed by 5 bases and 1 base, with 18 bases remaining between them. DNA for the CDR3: TGTGCCAGCAGTCTCCCTGCGAGGGTAAGGAGCAATCAGCCCCAGCATTTT. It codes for CASSLPARVRSNQPQHF.

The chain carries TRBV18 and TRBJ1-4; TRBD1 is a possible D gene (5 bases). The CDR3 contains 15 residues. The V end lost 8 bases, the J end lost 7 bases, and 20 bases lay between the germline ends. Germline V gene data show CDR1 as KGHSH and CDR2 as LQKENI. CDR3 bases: TGTGCCAGCGCCTACCAGTCGGGGGAGCGTGAAAAACTGTTTTTT. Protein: CASAYQSGEREKLFF.

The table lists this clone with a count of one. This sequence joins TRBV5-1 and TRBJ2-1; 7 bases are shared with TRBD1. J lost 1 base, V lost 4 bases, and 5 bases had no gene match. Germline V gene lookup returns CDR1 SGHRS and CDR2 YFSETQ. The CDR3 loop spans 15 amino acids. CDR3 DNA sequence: TGCGCCAGCAGCATACAGGGGTTATCCTACAATGAGCAGTTCTTC. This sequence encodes CASSIQGLSYNEQFF.

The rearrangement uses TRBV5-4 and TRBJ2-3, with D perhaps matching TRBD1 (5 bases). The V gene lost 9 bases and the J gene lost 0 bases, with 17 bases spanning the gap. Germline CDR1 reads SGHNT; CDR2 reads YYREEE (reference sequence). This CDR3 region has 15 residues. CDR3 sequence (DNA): TGTGCCACGTTTTTTAGGGGCTTAAGCACAGATACGCAGTATTTT. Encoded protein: CATFFRGLSTDTQYF. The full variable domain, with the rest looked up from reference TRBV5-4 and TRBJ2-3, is ETGVTQSPTHLIKTRGQQVTLRCSSQSGHNTVSWYQQALGQGPQFIFQYYREEENGRGNFPPRFSGLQFPNYSSELNVNALELDDSALYLCATFFRGLSTDTQYFGPGTRLTVL.

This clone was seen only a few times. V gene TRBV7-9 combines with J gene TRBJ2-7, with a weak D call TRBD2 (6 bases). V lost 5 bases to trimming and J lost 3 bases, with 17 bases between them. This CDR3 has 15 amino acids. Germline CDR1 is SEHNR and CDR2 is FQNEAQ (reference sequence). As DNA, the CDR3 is TGTGCCAGCAGCCCTTACGGGGGAGAGTTCTACGAGCAGTACTTC. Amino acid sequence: CASSPYGGEFYEQYF. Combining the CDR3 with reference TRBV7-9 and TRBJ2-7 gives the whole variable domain DTGVSQNPRHKITKRGQNVTFRCDPISEHNRLYWYRQTLGQGPEFLTYFQNEAQLEKSRLLSDRFSAERPKGSFSTLEIQRTEQGDSAMYLCASSPYGGEFYEQYFGPGTRLTVT.

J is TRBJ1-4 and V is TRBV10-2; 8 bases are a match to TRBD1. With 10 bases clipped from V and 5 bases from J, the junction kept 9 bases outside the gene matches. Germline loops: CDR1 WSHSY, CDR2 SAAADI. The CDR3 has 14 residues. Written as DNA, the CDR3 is TGCGCCACCGCTCGGGGACAGGAGAATGAAAAACTGTTTTTT. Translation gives CATARGQENEKLFF.

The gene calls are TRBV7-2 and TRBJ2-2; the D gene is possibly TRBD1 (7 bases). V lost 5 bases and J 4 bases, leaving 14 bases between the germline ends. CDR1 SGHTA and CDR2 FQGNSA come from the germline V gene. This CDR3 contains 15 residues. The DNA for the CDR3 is TGTGCCAGCAGCCGCGGGACAGTTGGCACCGGGGAGCTGTTTTTT. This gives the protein CASSRGTVGTGELFF.

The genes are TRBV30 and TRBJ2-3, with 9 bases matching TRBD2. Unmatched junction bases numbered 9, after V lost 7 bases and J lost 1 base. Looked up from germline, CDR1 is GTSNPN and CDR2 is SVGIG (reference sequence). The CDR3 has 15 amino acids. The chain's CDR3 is CASRGAGGRTDTQYF. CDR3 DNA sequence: TGTGCCTCCCGGGGAGCGGGGGGCCGCACAGATACGCAGTATTTT.

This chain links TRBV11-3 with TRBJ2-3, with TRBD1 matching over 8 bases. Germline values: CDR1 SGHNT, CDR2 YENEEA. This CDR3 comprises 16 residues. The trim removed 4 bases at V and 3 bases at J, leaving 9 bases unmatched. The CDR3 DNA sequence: TGTGCCAGCAGCTCTAGGACAGGGTGGGGGACAGATACGCAGTATTTT. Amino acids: CASSSRTGWGTDTQYF.

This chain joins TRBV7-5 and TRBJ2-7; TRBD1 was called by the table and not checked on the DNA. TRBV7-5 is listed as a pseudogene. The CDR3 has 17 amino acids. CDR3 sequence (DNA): TGTGCCAGCAGCTTAGTGTTGTTAAGGGACAGGGCTTACGAGCAGTACTTC. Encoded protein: CASSLVLLRDRAYEQYF.

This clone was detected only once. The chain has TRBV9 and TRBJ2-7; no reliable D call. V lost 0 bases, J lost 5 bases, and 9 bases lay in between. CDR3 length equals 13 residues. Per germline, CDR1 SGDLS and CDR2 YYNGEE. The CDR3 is CASSVASGNEQYF. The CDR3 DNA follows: TGTGCCAGCAGCGTAGCTAGTGGAAACGAGCAGTACTTC.

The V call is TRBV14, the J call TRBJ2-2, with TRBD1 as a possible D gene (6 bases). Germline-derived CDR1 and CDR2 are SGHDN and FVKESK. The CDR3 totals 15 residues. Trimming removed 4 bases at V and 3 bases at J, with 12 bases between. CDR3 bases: TGTGCCAGCAGCCCGGACAGAAGTTACACCGGGGAGCTGTTTTTT. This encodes CASSPDRSYTGELFF.

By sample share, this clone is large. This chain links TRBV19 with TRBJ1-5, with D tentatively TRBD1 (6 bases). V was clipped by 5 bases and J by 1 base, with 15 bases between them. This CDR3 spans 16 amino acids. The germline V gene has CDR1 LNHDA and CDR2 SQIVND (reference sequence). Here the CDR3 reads CASSGPGQGSNQPQHF. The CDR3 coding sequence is TGTGCCAGTAGTGGCCCTGGGCAGGGGAGCAATCAGCCCCAGCATTTT. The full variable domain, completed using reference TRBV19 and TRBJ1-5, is DGGITQSPKYLFRKEGQNVTLSCEQNLNHDAMYWYRQDPGQGLRLIYYSQIVNDFQKGDIAEGYSVSREKKESFPLTVTSAQKNPTAFYLCASSGPGQGSNQPQHFGDGTRLSIL.

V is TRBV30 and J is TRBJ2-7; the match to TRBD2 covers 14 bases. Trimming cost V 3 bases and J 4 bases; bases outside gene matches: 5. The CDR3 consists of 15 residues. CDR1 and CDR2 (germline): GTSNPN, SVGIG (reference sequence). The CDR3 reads CAWRGGTSGGYEQYF. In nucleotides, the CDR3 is TGTGCCTGGAGGGGGGGGACTAGCGGGGGATACGAGCAGTACTTC.

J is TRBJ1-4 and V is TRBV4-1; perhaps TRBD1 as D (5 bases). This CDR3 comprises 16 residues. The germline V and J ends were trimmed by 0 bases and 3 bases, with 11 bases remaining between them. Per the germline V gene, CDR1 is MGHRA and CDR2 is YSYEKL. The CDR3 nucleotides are TGCGCCAGCAGCCAAGATGGGAGGGGCCCTAATGAAAAACTGTTTTTT. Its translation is CASSQDGRGPNEKLFF.

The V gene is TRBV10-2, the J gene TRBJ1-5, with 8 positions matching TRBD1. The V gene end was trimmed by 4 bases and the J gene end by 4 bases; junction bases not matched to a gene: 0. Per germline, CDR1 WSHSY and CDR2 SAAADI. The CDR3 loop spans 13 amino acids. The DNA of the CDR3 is TGCGCCAGCAGTGGGACAGGGAATCAGCCCCAGCATTTT. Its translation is CASSGTGNQPQHF.

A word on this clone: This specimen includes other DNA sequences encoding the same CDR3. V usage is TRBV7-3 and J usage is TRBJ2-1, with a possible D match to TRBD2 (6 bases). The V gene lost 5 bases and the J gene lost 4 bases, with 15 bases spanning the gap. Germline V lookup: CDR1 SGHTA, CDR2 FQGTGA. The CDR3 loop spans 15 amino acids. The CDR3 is CASSPLGGTYNEQFF. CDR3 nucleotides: TGTGCCAGCAGCCCCCTTGGGGGGACTTACAATGAGCAGTTCTTC.

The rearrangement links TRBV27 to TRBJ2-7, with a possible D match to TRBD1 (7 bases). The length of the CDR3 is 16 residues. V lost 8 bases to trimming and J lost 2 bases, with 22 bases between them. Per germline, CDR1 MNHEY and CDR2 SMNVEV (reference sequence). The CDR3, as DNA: TGTGCCAGCTCCCGGAGCGGCAGGGGGAGGACCTACGAGCAGTACTTC. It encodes CASSRSGRGRTYEQYF.

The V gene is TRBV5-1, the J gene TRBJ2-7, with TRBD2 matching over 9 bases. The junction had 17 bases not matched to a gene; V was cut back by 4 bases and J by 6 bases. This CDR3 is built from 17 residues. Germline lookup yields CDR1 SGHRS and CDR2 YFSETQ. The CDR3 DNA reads TGCGCCAGCAGCGATCTACTAGCGGGCGTTACTCGGAGCGAGCAGTACTTC. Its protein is CASSDLLAGVTRSEQYF.

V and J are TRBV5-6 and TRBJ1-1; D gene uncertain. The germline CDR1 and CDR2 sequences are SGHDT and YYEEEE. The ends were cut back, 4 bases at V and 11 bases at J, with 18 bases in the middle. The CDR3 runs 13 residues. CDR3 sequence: CASSPFLGRGAFF. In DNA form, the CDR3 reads TGTGCCAGCAGCCCCTTTTTGGGGAGAGGCGCTTTCTTT.

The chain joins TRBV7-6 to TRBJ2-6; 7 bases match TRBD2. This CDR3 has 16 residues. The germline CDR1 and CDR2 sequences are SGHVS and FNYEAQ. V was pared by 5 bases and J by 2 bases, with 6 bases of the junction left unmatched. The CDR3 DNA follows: TGTGCCAGCAGCCTAAGGGGAGGGGCTGGGGCCAACGTCCTGACTTTC. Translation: CASSLRGGAGANVLTF.

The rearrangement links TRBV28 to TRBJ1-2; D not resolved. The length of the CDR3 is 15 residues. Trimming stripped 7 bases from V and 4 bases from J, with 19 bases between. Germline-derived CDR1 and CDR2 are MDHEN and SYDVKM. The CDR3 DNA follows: TGTGCCAGCAACTACCCCTCAGCTTCCCTCTATGGCTACACCTTC. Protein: CASNYPSASLYGYTF.

The CDR3 DNA is TGTGCCAGCAGCGGGCGGGCGGGCGGGGCCTCCTACACAGATACGCAGTATTTT. As protein: CASSGRAGGASYTDTQYF. This rearrangement joins TRBV9 to TRBJ2-3; D might be TRBD2 (6 bases). This CDR3 region has 18 residues. V was cut by 3 bases and J by 2 bases, with 22 bases left in between. CDR1 SGDLS and CDR2 YYNGEE come from the germline V gene.

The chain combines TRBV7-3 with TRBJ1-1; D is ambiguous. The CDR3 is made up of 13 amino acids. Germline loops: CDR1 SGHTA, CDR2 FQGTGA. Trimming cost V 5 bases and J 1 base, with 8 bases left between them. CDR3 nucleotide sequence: TGTGCCAGCAGCCCGACAAGGAACACTGAAGCTTTCTTT. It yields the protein CASSPTRNTEAFF.

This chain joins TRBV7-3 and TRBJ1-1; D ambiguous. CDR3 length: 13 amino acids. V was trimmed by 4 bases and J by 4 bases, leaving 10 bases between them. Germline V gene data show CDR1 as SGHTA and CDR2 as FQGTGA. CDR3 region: CASSSSPGTEAFF. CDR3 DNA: TGTGCCAGCAGCTCCTCTCCGGGCACTGAAGCTTTCTTT.

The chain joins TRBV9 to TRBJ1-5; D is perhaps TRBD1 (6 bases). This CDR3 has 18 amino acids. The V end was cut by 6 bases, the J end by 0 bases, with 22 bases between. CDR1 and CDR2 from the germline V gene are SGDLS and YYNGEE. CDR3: CASINWGRGNYSNQPQHF. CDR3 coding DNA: TGTGCCAGCATCAACTGGGGTAGGGGGAATTATAGCAATCAGCCCCAGCATTTT. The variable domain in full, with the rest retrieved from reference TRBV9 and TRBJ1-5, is DSGVTQTPKHLITATGQRVTLRCSPRSGDLSVYWYQQSLDQGLQFLIQYYNGEERAKGNILERFSAQQFPDLHSELNLSSLELGDSALYFCASINWGRGNYSNQPQHFGDGTRLSIL.

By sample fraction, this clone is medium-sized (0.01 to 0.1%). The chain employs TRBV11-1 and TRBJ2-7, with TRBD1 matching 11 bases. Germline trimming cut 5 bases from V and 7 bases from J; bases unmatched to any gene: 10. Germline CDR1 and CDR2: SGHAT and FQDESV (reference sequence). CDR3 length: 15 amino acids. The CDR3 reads CASSPNGQGAREQYF. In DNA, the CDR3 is TGTGCCAGCAGCCCTAACGGACAGGGGGCTCGGGAGCAGTACTTC.

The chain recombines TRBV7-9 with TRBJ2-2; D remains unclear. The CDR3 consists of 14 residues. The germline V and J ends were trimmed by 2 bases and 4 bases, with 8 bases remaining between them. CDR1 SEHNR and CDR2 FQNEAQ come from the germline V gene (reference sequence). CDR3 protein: CASSLSTSTGELFF. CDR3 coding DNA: TGTGCCAGCAGCTTAAGCACGAGCACCGGGGAGCTGTTTTTT. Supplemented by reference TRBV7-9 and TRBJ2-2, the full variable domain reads DTGVSQNPRHKITKRGQNVTFRCDPISEHNRLYWYRQTLGQGPEFLTYFQNEAQLEKSRLLSDRFSAERPKGSFSTLEIQRTEQGDSAMYLCASSLSTSTGELFFGEGSRLTVL.

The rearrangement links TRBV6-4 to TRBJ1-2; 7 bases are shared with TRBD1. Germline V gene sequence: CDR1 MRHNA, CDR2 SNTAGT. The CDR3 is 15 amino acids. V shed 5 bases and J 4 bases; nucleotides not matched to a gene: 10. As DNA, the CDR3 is TGTGCCAGCAGTTCGGGACAGCCGGGCGCCTATGGCTACACCTTC. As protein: CASSSGQPGAYGYTF.

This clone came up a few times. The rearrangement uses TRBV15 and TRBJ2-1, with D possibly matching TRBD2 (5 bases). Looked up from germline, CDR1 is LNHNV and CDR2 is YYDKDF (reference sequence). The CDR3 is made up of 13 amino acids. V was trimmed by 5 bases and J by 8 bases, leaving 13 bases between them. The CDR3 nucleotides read TGTGCCACCAGCTGGAGGCTTGGGGATGAGCAGTTCTTC. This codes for CATSWRLGDEQFF.